These 21 T cell receptor beta chains were all obtained from the same sample, sequenced in a study of technical replicates of blood from four donors. Clones were read by immunoSEQ multiplex PCR, and TCRdb kept only the in-frame ones, dropping some. This sample has about 63,000 clones, with around nine tenths found just once. Sequencing input: PBMCs. The receptor source for this set is a human donor in good health. Some clones in this sample may be carry-over from other donors' samples.

This chain connects TRBV27 to TRBJ1-4; D gene unclear. Germline V CDR1 and CDR2: MNHEY, SMNVEV (reference sequence). Trimming took 5 bases from V and 8 from J, leaving 18 bases between them. There are 15 residues in the CDR3. The CDR3 spells CASSPAGREWEKLFF. CDR3 in DNA: TGTGCCAGCAGTCCCGCTGGGAGGGAGTGGGAAAAACTGTTTTTT.

The genes are TRBV30 and TRBJ2-7, with TRBD1 identical over 10 bases. CDR3 length: 15 amino acids. Trimming cost V 3 bases and J 5 bases; bases outside gene matches: 10. CDR1 is GTSNPN, CDR2 SVGIG, per germline (reference sequence). Here the CDR3 DNA reads TGTGCCTGGAGAGCCCCCGGACAGGGGGTCAACGAGCAGTACTTC. Protein product: CAWRAPGQGVNEQYF.

CDR3 DNA sequence: TGTGCCAGCGGAGCGGGAGTCTACAATGAGCAGTTCTTC. Protein product: CASGAGVYNEQFF. V is TRBV7-9 and J is TRBJ2-1; 8 positions match TRBD2. V lost 8 bases and J lost 3; bases outside the gene matches: 3. The CDR3 consists of 13 residues. Germline values: CDR1 SEHNR, CDR2 FQNEAQ (reference sequence). Drawing the rest from reference TRBV7-9 and TRBJ2-1, the complete variable domain is DTGVSQNPRHKITKRGQNVTFRCDPISEHNRLYWYRQTLGQGPEFLTYFQNEAQLEKSRLLSDRFSAERPKGSFSTLEIQRTEQGDSAMYLCASGAGVYNEQFFGPGTRLTVL.

The chain couples TRBV7-2 to TRBJ2-3; D perhaps matches TRBD1 (5 bases). V lost 5 bases to trimming and J lost 2 bases, with 14 bases between them. The CDR3 is made up of 15 amino acids. Germline CDR1 is SGHTA and CDR2 is FQGNSA. CDR3 loop: CASSRGGAITDTQYF. In DNA, the CDR3 is TGTGCCAGCAGCCGAGGTGGGGCGATCACAGATACGCAGTATTTT.

The chain is built from TRBV6-5 and TRBJ1-4, with D uncertain. Per germline, CDR1 MNHEY and CDR2 SVGAGI. The V and J ends lost 6 bases and 5 bases respectively, with 7 bases between them. This CDR3 contains 12 residues. CDR3 DNA sequence: TGTGCCAGCAGCCAGGCAAATGAAAAACTGTTTTTT. Its protein is CASSQANEKLFF.

V usage is TRBV10-3 and J usage is TRBJ2-7; 7 bases line up with TRBD2. The CDR3 is made up of 13 amino acids. The germline V gene encodes CDR1 ENHRY and CDR2 SYGVKD. J lost 6 bases, V lost 8 bases, and 10 bases had no gene match. CDR3 loop: CAIVGEGFGEQYF. In nucleotides, the CDR3 is TGTGCCATCGTCGGGGAGGGCTTTGGCGAGCAGTACTTC.

The chain couples TRBV5-6 to TRBJ2-2; a weak D match, TRBD2 (6 bases). The CDR3 has 17 residues. V dropped 1 base and J dropped 3 bases, with 16 bases sitting between them. The germline V gene encodes CDR1 SGHDT and CDR2 YYEEEE. CDR3 sequence (DNA): TGTGCCAGCAGCTTGATGGGCGGTGGGAGGTACACCGGGGAGCTGTTTTTT. This encodes CASSLMGGGRYTGELFF. Full variable domain (missing parts from reference TRBV5-6 and TRBJ2-2): DAGVTQSPTHLIKTRGQQVTLRCSPKSGHDTVSWYQQALGQGPQFIFQYYEEEERQRGNFPDRFSGHQFPNYSSELNVNALLLGDSALYLCASSLMGGGRYTGELFFGEGSRLTVL.

The chain has TRBV7-9 and TRBJ1-2; no clear D. Trimming removed 5 bases at V and 3 bases at J, with 13 bases between. Germline CDR1 and CDR2: SEHNR and FQNEAQ (reference sequence). The CDR3 extends over 14 amino acids. The CDR3 nucleotides read TGTGCCAGCAGCCGTGGGTACAGCCACTATGGCTACACCTTC. The encoded protein is CASSRGYSHYGYTF.

V is TRBV10-3 and J is TRBJ2-5; 15 bases fit TRBD2. This CDR3 contains 15 residues. Germline V CDR1 and CDR2: ENHRY, SYGVKD. Trimming cost V 5 bases and J 4 bases; bases outside gene matches: 2. CDR3 in DNA: TGTGCCATCAGTAGGACTAGCGGGAGGGGAGAGACCCAGTACTTC. Amino acid sequence: CAISRTSGRGETQYF.

The rearrangement links TRBV5-6 to TRBJ2-3; 7 positions agree with TRBD1. Germline trimming cut 4 bases from V and 4 bases from J; bases unmatched to any gene: 3. This CDR3 contains 13 residues. Germline V CDR1 and CDR2: SGHDT, YYEEEE. The CDR3 DNA reads TGTGCCAGCAGCCGACAGGGCTCAGATACGCAGTATTTT. Protein product: CASSRQGSDTQYF.

The rearrangement uses TRBV7-9 and TRBJ2-3; D perhaps matches TRBD2 (5 bases). Trimming shortened V by 0 bases and J by 4 bases, and 11 bases separated the two germline ends. The V gene's germline CDR1 is SEHNR and CDR2 FQNEAQ (reference sequence). The CDR3 spans 15 residues. The CDR3 here is CASSLARAFSDTQYF. In DNA form, the CDR3 reads TGTGCCAGCAGCTTAGCGAGGGCTTTTTCAGATACGCAGTATTTT. Supplemented by reference TRBV7-9 and TRBJ2-3, the full variable domain reads DTGVSQNPRHKITKRGQNVTFRCDPISEHNRLYWYRQTLGQGPEFLTYFQNEAQLEKSRLLSDRFSAERPKGSFSTLEIQRTEQGDSAMYLCASSLARAFSDTQYFGPGTRLTVL.

J is TRBJ2-4 and V is TRBV28, with a tentative D call TRBD1 (5 bases). The CDR3 runs 15 residues. Trimming shortened V by 5 bases and J by 1 base, and 12 bases separated the two germline ends. CDR1 MDHEN and CDR2 SYDVKM come from the germline V gene. In DNA, the CDR3 is TGTGCCAGCAGTAGTGGACAACGCGCCAAAAACATTCAGTACTTC. Protein: CASSSGQRAKNIQYF.

V and J are TRBV9 and TRBJ2-7; the match to TRBD1 covers 7 bases. Germline V CDR1 and CDR2: SGDLS, YYNGEE. The V segment lost 2 bases and the J segment 2 bases; nucleotides outside the gene matches: 1. The CDR3 consists of 13 residues. The DNA of the CDR3 is TGTGCCAGCAGCGTGGGGACAGCCTACGAGCAGTACTTC. It encodes CASSVGTAYEQYF.

CDR3 residues: CASSLVPVQGYEQYF. CDR3 sequence (DNA): TGCGCCAGCAGCTTGGTGCCGGTTCAGGGTTACGAGCAGTACTTC. The gene calls are TRBV5-1 and TRBJ2-7, with D tentatively TRBD1 (5 bases). The germline CDR1 and CDR2 sequences are SGHRS and YFSETQ. The CDR3 contains 15 residues. With 0 bases removed from V and 4 bases from J, the gap between germline ends came to 14 bases.

Concerning this clone: Compared with germline, one end of the junction differs, possibly owing to a read error. The chain is built from TRBV28 and TRBJ1-2; 7 bases map to TRBD1. The CDR3 sequence is 13 residues long. Looked up from germline, CDR1 is MDHEN and CDR2 is SYDVKM. CDR3: CASSYRRGPHLRF. The CDR3 bases are TGTGCCAGCAGTTACCGTAGGGGGCCCCACCTACGCTTC.

This sequence joins TRBV11-1 and TRBJ1-6, with TRBD1 matching 8 bases. CDR1 is SGHAT and CDR2 is FQDESV in the germline V gene (reference sequence). This CDR3 spans 15 amino acids. Losses at the gene ends were 5 bases for V and 5 bases for J; bases not matched to a gene: 5. CDR3 sequence (DNA): TGTGCCAGCAGCCTACGGACAGGGAATAATTCACCCCTCCACTTT. Translated: CASSLRTGNNSPLHF.

J is TRBJ1-1 and V is TRBV29-1; 10 bases are a match to TRBD1. The CDR3 sequence is 14 residues long. Trimming took 1 base from V and 4 from J; bases not matched to a gene: 3. The germline V gene has CDR1 SQVTM and CDR2 ANQGSEA. The CDR3 region has the DNA TGCAGCGTTGAAGTCAGGACAGGGGGCACTGAAGCTTTCTTT. Protein product: CSVEVRTGGTEAFF.

This chain connects TRBV5-4 to TRBJ1-1, with D tentatively TRBD1 (6 bases). The CDR3 has 16 residues. Germline V CDR1 and CDR2: SGHNT, YYREEE (reference sequence). With 0 bases removed from V and 3 bases from J, the gap between germline ends came to 15 bases. Written as DNA, the CDR3 is TGTGCCAGCAGCTTGGCCTGGACCCCAGGGGACACTGAAGCTTTCTTT. The encoded protein is CASSLAWTPGDTEAFF.

The V gene is TRBV11-3, the J gene TRBJ2-3, with D possibly matching TRBD2 (5 bases). Trimming pared 1 base from V and 3 bases from J, leaving 14 bases between. There are 16 residues in the CDR3. The germline CDR1 and CDR2 sequences are SGHNT and YENEEA. The CDR3 coding sequence is TGTGCCAGCAGCTTAGGCAGCGGTAGAGGGACAGATACGCAGTATTTT. The encoded protein is CASSLGSGRGTDTQYF.

The chain recombines TRBV6-1 with TRBJ1-4; D is undetermined. The CDR3 is 16 residues long. CDR1 and CDR2 (germline): MNHNS, SASEGT. Trimming stripped 0 bases from V and 2 bases from J, with 10 bases between. The CDR3 nucleotides read TGTGCCAGCAGTGAAGCCCGCGCATTTACTAATGAAAAACTGTTTTTT. Translating it yields CASSEARAFTNEKLFF.

The chain employs TRBV29-1 and TRBJ2-5; TRBD1 matches 9 bases. The end of the DNA is better explained by TRBJ2-7, so the J call may be wrong. In germline, CDR1 is SQVTM, CDR2 ANQGSEA. The CDR3 loop spans 14 amino acids. CDR3 sequence (DNA): TGCAGCGTTGAGGGCGACAGGGGGTTCGGCGAGCAGTACTTC. It yields the protein CSVEGDRGFGEQYF.